This TCR beta chain stems from a study of T cells of healthy individuals. TCRdb used MiXCR to reprocess the 5' RACE reads, holding one entry per CDR3 protein. The table has around 79,000 distinct CDR3 sequences, approximately 4.7% seen once. Germline V lookup: CDR1 MNHEY, CDR2 SVGAGI. The CDR3 sequence is 15 residues long. The V gene end was trimmed by 4 bases and the J gene end by 2 bases; junction bases not matched to a gene: 3. The chain uses TRBV6-5 and TRBJ2-7; 12 bases agree with TRBD2. This clonotype was obtained from a female donor in good health. CDR3 sequence (DNA): TGTGCCAGCAGTTCTCTAGCGGGAGGGCCCTACGAGCAGTACTTC. It yields the protein CASSSLAGGPYEQYF.